Below are 4 T cell receptor beta chains sequenced from a single sample in a study of cytomegalovirus exposure and HLA in healthy donors. With 60 Vbeta and 13 Jbeta primers, the PCR was carried out. Assay used: immunoSEQ multiplex PCR; TCRdb lists only in-frame clones, some missing. The sample lists over 150,000 clones, nearly 80% seen once, with 9.7% in the top ten. Material for sequencing was PBMCs. These receptors all come from a man aged 18 to 35 in good health and CMV-seropositive.

CDR3 DNA sequence: TGTGCCAGTAGCGGCTCCTCTAGCGGGGGACCACCTAGCACAGATACGCAGTATTTT. Residues: CASSGSSSGGPPSTDTQYF. V is TRBV19 and J is TRBJ2-3; 10 bases align to TRBD2. The CDR3 extends over 19 amino acids. Germline-derived CDR1 and CDR2 are LNHDA and SQIVND (reference sequence). Losses at the gene ends were 6 bases for V and 0 bases for J; bases not matched to a gene: 15.

The chain employs TRBV25-1 and TRBJ2-7; 10 nucleotides line up with TRBD1. Germline V gene lookup returns CDR1 MGHDK and CDR2 SYGVNS. Trimming at V came to 8 bases and at J to 6 bases, leaving 13 bases not matched to a gene. The CDR3 runs to 15 residues. The CDR3: CASGRTGTGAIEQYF. CDR3 nucleotides: TGTGCCAGCGGAAGGACCGGGACAGGGGCGATCGAGCAGTACTTC.

V gene TRBV5-1 combines with J gene TRBJ1-1; no definite D call. V dropped 1 base and J dropped 2 bases, with 12 bases sitting between them. The germline V gene encodes CDR1 SGHRS and CDR2 YFSETQ. The CDR3 is 15 amino acids. The CDR3 DNA is TGCGCCAGCAGCTTGTATCCAGTTGAAAACACTGAAGCTTTCTTT. It encodes CASSLYPVENTEAFF.

The chain recombines TRBV11-2 with TRBJ2-7; the match to TRBD2 covers 7 bases. Germline CDR1 and CDR2: SGHAT and FQNNGV. V shed 4 bases, J shed 3 bases, and the junction held 21 bases outside the gene matches. The CDR3 runs to 19 residues. CDR3 in DNA: TGTGCCAGCAGCTCCTTGGGGAGGGTTGGTCGGAGAAATAGCTACGAGCAGTACTTC. Amino acid sequence: CASSSLGRVGRRNSYEQYF.